This T cell receptor (beta chain) was sequenced in a study of T cells in localized non-small cell lung cancer. Overall study findings and caveats: In the blood, greater T cell density corresponded to longer overall survival. Sequencing covered just one tumor region, so heterogeneity cannot be ruled out. Median detection of top 100 tumor clones in adjacent lung was under 75 clones. Uninvolved adjacent lung showed the highest T cell clonality, exceeding tumor.

On this clone itself: The antigen is unknown.

This table comes from immunoSEQ multiplex PCR, and its TCRdb copy is limited to in-frame clones, with some not included. The sample holds about 20,000 clones, 88% seen once. This material consisted of PBMCs, taken before any cancer treatment. The clonotype originates from a man between 40 and 70 years old with stage II squamous cell lung carcinoma.

The CDR3 DNA reads as TGCGCCAGCAGCCTGGGCGGACAGGGCTCCGAGCAGTACTTC. Its protein product is CASSLGGQGSEQYF. V and J are TRBV5-1 and TRBJ2-7; 8 bases are a match to TRBD1. This CDR3 comprises 14 residues. Germline-derived CDR1 and CDR2 are SGHRS and YFSETQ. The trim removed 4 bases at V and 6 bases at J, leaving 9 bases unmatched.